Listed here is a single T cell receptor (beta chain). Antigen unknown. CDR3 length: 18 amino acids. The sample belongs to a study of cytomegalovirus exposure and HLA in healthy donors. Broader study findings: Generally TCR sequences proved uncommon, though certain public TCRs appeared in numerous donors.

Repertoires were generated with immunoSEQ multiplex PCR, while TCRdb's copy carries only in-frame clones and drops some. The top ten clones hold about 3.5% of a sample with 130,000 or so clones, 89% of them seen once. V gene TRBV12-2 combines with J gene TRBJ1-1. TRBV12-2 counts as a pseudogene. The sample comprised PBMCs. This sequence originates from a man aged 30 to 45 in good health and CMV-seronegative. CDR3 nucleotides: TGTGCAAGTCGCAAGTGGTTCTACCGCGCCCCATTGAACACTGAAGCTTTCTTT. Amino acid sequence: CASRKWFYRAPLNTEAFF.